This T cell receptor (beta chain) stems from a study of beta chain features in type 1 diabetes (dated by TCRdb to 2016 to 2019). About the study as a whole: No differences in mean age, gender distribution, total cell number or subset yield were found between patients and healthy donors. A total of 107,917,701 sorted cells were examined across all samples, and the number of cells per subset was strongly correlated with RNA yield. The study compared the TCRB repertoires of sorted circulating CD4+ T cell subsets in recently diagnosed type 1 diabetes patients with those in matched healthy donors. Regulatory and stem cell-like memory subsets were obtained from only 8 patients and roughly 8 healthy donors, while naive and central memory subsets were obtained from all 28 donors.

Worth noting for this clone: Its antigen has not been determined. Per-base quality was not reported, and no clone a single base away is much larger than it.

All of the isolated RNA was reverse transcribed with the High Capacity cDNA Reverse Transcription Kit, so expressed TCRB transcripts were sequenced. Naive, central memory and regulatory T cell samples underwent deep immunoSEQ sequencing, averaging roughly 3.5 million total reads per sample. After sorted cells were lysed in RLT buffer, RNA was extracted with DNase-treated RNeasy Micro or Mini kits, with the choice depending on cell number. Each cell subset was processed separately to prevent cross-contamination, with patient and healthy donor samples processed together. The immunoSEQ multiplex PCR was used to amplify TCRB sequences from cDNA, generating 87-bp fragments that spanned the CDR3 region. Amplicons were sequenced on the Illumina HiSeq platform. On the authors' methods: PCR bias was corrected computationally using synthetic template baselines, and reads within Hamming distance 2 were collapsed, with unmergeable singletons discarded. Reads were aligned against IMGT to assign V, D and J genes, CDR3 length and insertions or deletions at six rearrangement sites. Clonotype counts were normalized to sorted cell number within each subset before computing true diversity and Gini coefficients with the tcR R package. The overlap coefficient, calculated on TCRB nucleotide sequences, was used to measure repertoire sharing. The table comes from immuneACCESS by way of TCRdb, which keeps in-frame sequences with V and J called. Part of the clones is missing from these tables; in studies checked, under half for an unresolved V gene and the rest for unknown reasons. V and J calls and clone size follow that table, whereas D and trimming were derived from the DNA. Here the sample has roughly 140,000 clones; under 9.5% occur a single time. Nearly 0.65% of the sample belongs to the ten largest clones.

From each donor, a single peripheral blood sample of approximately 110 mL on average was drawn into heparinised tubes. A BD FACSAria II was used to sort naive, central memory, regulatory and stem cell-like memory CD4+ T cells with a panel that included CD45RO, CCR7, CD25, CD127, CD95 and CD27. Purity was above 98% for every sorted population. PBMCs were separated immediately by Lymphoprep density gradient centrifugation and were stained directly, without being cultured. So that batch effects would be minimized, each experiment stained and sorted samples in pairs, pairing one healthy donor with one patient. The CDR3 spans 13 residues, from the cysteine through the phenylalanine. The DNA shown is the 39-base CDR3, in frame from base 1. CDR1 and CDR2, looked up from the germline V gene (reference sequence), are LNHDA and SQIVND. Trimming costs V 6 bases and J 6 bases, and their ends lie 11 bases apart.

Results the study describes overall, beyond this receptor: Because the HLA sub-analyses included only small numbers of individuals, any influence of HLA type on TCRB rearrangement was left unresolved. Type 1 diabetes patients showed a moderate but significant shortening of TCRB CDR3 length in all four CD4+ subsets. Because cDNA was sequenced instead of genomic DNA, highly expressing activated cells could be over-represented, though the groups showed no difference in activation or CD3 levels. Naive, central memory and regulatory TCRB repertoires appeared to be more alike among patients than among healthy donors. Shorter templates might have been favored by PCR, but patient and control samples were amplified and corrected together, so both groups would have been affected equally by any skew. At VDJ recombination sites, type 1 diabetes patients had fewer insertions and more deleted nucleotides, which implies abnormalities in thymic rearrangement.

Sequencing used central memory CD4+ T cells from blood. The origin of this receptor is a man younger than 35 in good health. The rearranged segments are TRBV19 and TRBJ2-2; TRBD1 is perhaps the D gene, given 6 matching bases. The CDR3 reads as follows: CASSTKGAGELFF. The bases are TGTGCCAGTAGCACAAAGGGGGCCGGGGAGCTGTTTTTT.